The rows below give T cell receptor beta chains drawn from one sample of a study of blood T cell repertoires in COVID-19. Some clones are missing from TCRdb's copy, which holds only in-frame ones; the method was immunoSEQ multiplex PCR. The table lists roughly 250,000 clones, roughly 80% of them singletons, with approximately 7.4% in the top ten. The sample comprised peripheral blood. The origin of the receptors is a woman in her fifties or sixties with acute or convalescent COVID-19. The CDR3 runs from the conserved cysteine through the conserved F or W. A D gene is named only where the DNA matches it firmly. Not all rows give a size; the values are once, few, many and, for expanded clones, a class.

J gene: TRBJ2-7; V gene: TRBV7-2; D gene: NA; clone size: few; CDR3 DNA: TGTGCCAGCAGCTTAGCTAGCGGAGCCAGCTACGAGCAGTACTTC; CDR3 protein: CASSLASGASYEQYF
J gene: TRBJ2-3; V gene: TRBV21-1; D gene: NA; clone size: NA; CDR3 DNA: TGTGCCAGCAGCCCGGGACAGGGGCCGCCGGATACGCAGTATTTT; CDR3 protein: CASSPGQGPPDTQYF
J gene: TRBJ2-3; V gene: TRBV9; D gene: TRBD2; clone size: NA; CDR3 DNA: TGTGCCAGCAGCGCGCGAGCGGGGGGGGACACAGATACGCAGTATTTT; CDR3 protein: CASSARAGGDTDTQYF
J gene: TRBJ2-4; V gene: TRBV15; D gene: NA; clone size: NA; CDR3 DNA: TGTGCCACCAGCATGGAGGCGGCACTAGCCAAAAACATTCAGTACTTC; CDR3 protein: CATSMEAALAKNIQYF
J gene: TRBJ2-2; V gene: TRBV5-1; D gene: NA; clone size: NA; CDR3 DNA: TGCGCCAGCAGCACGGGACAGAACACCGGGGAGCTGTTTTTT; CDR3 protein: CASSTGQNTGELFF
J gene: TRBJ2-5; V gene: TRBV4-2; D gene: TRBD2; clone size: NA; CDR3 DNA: TGTGCCAGCAGCGTAGCGGGAGGATTCCAAGAGACCCAGTACTTC; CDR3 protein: CASSVAGGFQETQYF
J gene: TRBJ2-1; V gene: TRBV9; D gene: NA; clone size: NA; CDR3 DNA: TGTGCCAGCAGCCTGACTTCTAGCTCCTACAATGAGCAGTTCTTC; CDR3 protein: CASSLTSSSYNEQFF
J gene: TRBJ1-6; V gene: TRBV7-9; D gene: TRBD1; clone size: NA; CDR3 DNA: TGTGCCAGCAGCTTTGGGACAGAGTATAATTCACCCCTCCACTTT; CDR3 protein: CASSFGTEYNSPLHF
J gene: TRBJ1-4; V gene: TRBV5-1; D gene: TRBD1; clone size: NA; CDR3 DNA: TGCGCCAGCAGCCAAGGACAGGGAGGCCCCGAAAAACTGTTTTTT; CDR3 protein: CASSQGQGGPEKLFF
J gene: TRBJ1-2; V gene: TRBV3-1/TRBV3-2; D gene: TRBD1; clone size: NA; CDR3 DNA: TGTGCCAGCAGCCAAACCCGGACAGGGAAAGGCTACACCTTC; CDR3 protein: CASSQTRTGKGYTF
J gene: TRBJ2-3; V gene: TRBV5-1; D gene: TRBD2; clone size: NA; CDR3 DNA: TGCGCCAACAGCTTGGATAGCGGGATTGGGGATACGCAGTATTTT; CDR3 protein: CANSLDSGIGDTQYF